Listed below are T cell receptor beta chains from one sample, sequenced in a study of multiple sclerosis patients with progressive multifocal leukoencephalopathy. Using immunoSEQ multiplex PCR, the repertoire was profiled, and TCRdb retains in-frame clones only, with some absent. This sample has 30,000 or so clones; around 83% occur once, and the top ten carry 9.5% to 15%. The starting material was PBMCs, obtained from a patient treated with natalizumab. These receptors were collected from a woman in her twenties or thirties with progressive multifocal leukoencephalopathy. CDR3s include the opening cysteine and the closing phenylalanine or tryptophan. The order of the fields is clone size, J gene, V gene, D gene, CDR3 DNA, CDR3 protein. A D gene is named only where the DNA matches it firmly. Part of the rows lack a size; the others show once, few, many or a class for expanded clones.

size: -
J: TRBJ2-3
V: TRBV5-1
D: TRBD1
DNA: TGCGCCAGCAGCTTGCGAGGGACAGTAAGCACAGATACGCAGTATTTT
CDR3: CASSLRGTVSTDTQYF

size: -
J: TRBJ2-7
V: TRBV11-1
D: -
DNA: TGTGCCAGCAGCTTAGGCCTTAATTTCGAGCAGTACTTC
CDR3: CASSLGLNFEQYF

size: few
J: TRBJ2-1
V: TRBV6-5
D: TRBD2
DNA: TGTGCCAGCAGTTCCCTAGCGGGAGCCTCCTACAATGAGCAGTTCTTC
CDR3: CASSSLAGASYNEQFF

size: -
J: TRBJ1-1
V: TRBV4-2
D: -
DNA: TGTGCCAGCAGCCAAGTGGGGATGGGGGTAATGAACACTGAAGCTTTCTTT
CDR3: CASSQVGMGVMNTEAFF

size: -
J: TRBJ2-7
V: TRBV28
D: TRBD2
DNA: TGTGCCAGCAGTTTAGGGACTAGTATCTACTTC
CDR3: CASSLGTSIYF

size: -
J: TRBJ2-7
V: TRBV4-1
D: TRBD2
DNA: TGCGCCAGCAGCCAGGGACTAGCGGGGGAGCAGTACTTC
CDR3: CASSQGLAGEQYF

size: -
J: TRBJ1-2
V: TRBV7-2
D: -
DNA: TGTGCCAGCAGCGCGCAGGGACGGACCTATGGCTACACCTTC
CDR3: CASSAQGRTYGYTF

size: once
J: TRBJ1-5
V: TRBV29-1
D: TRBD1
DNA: TGCAGCGTTGGTGGGACAGGGGCCGATCAGCCCCAGCATTTT
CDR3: CSVGGTGADQPQHF

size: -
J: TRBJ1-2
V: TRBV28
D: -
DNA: TGTGCCAGCAGTTTACCCCCGCGGACAGCCGTATTAGCGCGTCACTACACCTTC
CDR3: CASSLPPRTAVLARHYTF

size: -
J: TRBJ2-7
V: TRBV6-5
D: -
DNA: TGTGCCAGCAGTTACGGGGGGCCGCTCGACGAGCAGTACTTC
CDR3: CASSYGGPLDEQYF

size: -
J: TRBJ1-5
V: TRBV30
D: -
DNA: TGTGCCTGGAGTGACGGGAGCAATCAGCCCCAGCATTTT
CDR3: CAWSDGSNQPQHF

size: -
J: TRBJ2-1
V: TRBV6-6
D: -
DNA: TGTGCCAGCAGTTACGGGGGGAAGCAGTTCTTC
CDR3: CASSYGGKQFF

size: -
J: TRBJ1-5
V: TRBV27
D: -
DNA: TGTGCCACCTCGGGACGGGAGGGCAATCAGCCCCAGCATTTT
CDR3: CATSGREGNQPQHF

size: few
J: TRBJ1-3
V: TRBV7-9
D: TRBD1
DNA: TGTGCCAGCAGCCTACAGGGGTCCCGAAGTGACACCATATATTTT
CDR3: CASSLQGSRSDTIYF